There are a few counts of the clone carrying this T cell receptor beta chain. Its specificity is not known. The CDR3 length is 16 residues. Germline V gene data show CDR1 as LNHDA and CDR2 as SQIVND (reference sequence). V was shortened by 5 bases and J by 7 bases, with 23 bases between the two germline ends. Each sample contained about 0.9-10 million cryopreserved PBMC, thawed before DNA extraction. The sample comes from a study of long-term antiretroviral therapy in people with HIV. Investigators performed immunoSEQ version v3.0 at survey level. Clones were sequenced by immunoSEQ multiplex PCR, and TCRdb holds only the in-frame ones, with some missing. This sample has around 19,000 clones, with approximately 85% found just once. Broader study findings: Specimen acquisition occurred between the mid-2000s and the late 2010s, potentially under older ART regimens.

The receptor comes from a man aged 25-40 years with HIV. This material consisted of unsorted PBMCs, taken at the start of antiretroviral therapy. The chain combines TRBV19 with TRBJ1-2, with unresolved D. CDR3 nucleotide sequence: TGTGCCAGTAGTTTAGGAGGCATCAAAACCACGGTTGGCTACACCTTC. Translating gives CASSLGGIKTTVGYTF.